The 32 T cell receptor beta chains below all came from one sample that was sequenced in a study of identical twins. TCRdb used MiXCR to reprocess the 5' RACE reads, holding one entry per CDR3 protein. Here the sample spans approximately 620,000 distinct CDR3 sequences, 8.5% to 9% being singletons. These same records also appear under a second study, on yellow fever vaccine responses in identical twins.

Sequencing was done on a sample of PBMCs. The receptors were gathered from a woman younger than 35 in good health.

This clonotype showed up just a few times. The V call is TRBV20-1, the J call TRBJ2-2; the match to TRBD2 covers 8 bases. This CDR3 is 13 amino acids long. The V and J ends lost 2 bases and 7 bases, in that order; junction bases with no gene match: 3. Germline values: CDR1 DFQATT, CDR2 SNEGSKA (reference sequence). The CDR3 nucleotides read TGCAGTGCTAGACTAGCGGGTTTCGGGGAGCTGTTTTTT. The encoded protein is CSARLAGFGELFF.

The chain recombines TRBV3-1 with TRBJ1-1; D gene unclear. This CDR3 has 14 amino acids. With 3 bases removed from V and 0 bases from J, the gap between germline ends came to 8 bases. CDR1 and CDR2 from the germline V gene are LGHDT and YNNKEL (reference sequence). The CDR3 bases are TGTGCCAGCAGCCAGGTGACTCTGAACACTGAAGCTTTCTTT. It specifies CASSQVTLNTEAFF.

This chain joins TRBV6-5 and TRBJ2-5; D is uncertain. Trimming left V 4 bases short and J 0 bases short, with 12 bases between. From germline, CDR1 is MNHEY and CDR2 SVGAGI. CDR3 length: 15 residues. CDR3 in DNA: TGTGCCAGCAGTTCCCCCCGGAATAACCAAGAGACCCAGTACTTC. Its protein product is CASSSPRNNQETQYF.

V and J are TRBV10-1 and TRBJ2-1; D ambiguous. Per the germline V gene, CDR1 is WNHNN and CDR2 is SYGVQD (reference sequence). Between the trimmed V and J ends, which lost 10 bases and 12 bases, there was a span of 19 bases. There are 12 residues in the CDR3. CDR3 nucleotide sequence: TGCGCCACTAGTCCCCGGGCGATGGGGCAGTTCTTC. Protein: CATSPRAMGQFF.

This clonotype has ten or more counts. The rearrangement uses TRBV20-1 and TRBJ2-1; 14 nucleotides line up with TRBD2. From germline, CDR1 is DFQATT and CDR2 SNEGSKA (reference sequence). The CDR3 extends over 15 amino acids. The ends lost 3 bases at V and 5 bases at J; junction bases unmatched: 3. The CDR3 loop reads CSARRTSGGHNEQFF. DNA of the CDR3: TGCAGTGCTAGGCGGACTAGCGGGGGGCACAATGAGCAGTTCTTC.

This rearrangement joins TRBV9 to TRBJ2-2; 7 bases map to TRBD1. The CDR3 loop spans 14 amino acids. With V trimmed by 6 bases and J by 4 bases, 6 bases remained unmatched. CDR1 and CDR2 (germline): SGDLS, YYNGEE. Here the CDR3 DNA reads TGTGCCAGCACCATGGGACAGACCACCGGGGAGCTGTTTTTT. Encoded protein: CASTMGQTTGELFF.

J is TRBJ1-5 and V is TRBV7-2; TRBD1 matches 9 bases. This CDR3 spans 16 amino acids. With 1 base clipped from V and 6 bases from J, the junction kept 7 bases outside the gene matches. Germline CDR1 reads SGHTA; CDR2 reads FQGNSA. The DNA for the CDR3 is TGTGCCAGCAGCTTAGTTTCCACGGGACAGGGTCAGCCCCAGCATTTT. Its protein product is CASSLVSTGQGQPQHF.

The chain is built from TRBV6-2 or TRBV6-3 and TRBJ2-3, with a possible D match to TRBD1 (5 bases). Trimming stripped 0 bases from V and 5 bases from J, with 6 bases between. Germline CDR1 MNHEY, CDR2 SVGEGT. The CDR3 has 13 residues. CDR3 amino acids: CASSYSDRDTQYF. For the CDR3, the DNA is TGTGCCAGCAGTTACTCCGACAGAGATACGCAGTATTTT.

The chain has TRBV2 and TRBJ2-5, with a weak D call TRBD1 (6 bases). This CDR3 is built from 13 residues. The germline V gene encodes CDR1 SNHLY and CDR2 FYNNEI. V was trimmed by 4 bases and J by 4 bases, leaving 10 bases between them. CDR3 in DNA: TGTGCCAGCAGTGGGAGCAGGGGAGAGACCCAGTACTTC. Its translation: CASSGSRGETQYF. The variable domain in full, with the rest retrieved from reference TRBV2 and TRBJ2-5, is EPEVTQTPSHQVTQMGQEVILRCVPISNHLYFYWYRQILGQKVEFLVSFYNNEISEKSEIFDDQFSVERPDGSNFTLKIRSTKLEDSAMYFCASSGSRGETQYFGPGTRLLVL.

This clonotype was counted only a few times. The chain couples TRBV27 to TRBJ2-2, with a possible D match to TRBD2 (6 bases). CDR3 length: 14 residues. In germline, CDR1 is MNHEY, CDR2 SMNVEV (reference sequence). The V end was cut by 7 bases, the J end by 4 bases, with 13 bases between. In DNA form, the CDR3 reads TGTGCCAGCACGGGACGGGGAGGCACCGGGGAGCTGTTTTTT. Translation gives CASTGRGGTGELFF.

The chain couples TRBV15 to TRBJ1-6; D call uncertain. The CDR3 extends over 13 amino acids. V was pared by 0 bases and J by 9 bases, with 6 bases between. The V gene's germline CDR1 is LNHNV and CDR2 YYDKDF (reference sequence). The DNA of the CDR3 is TGTGCCACCAGCAGAGACGGAGGTTCACCCCTCCACTTT. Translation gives CATSRDGGSPLHF.

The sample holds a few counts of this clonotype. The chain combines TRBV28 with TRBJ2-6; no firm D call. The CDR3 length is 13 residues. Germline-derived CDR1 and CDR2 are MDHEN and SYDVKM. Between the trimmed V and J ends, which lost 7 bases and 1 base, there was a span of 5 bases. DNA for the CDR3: TGTGCCAGCATGGGGTCTGGGGCCAACGTCCTGACTTTC. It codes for CASMGSGANVLTF.

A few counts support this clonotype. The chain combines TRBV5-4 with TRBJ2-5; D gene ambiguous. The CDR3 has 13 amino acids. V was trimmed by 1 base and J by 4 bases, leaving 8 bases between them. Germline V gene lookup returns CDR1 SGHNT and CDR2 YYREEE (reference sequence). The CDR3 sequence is CASSLLVGETQYF. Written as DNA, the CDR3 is TGTGCCAGCAGCTTGCTTGTGGGAGAGACCCAGTACTTC. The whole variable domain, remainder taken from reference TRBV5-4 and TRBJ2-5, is ETGVTQSPTHLIKTRGQQVTLRCSSQSGHNTVSWYQQALGQGPQFIFQYYREEENGRGNFPPRFSGLQFPNYSSELNVNALELDDSALYLCASSLLVGETQYFGPGTRLLVL.

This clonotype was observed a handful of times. The CDR3 here is CASSMGTGSAETQYF. CDR3 bases: TGTGCCAGCAGCATGGGGACAGGGAGTGCGGAGACCCAGTACTTC. The gene calls are TRBV5-8 and TRBJ2-5; 9 nucleotides agree with TRBD1. The CDR3 is 15 amino acids. Germline trimming cut 4 bases from V and 5 bases from J; bases unmatched to any gene: 9. The germline V gene has CDR1 SGHTS and CDR2 YDEGEE.

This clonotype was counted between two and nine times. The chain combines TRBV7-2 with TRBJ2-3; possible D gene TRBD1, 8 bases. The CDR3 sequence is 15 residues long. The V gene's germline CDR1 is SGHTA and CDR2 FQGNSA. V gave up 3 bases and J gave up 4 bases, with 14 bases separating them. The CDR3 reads CASSFDRGGPDTQYF. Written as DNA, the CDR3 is TGTGCCAGCAGCTTCGACAGGGGAGGGCCAGATACGCAGTATTTT.

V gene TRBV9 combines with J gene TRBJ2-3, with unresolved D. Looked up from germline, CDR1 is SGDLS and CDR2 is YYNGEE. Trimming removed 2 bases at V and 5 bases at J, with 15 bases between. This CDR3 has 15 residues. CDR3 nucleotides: TGTGCCAGCAGCGTTGGCGGAAATCCAGGAGATACGCAGTATTTT. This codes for CASSVGGNPGDTQYF.

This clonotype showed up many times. The chain's CDR3 is CSARDTASGGAGNIQYF. In DNA form, the CDR3 reads TGCAGTGCTAGAGATACGGCTAGCGGGGGGGCAGGAAACATTCAGTACTTC. The rearrangement uses TRBV20-1 and TRBJ2-4, with 12 bases fitting TRBD2. The CDR3 runs to 17 residues. V was pared by 0 bases and J by 6 bases, with 9 bases of the junction left unmatched. Germline V lookup: CDR1 DFQATT, CDR2 SNEGSKA (reference sequence).

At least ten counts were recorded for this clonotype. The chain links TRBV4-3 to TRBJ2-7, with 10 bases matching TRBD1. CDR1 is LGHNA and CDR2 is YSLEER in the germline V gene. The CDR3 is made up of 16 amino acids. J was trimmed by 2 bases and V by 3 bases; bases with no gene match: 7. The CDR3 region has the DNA TGCGCCAGCAGCCAGAACCGGGACAGGGGACCCTACGAGCAGTACTTC. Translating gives CASSQNRDRGPYEQYF.

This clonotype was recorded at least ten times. CDR3 loop: CASSQRNPGQPWDSPLHF. The CDR3 DNA reads TGCGCCAGCAGCCAACGGAATCCGGGACAGCCGTGGGATTCACCCCTCCACTTT. The chain is built from TRBV4-1 and TRBJ1-6, with 7 bases fitting TRBD1. The CDR3 consists of 18 residues. Losses at the gene ends were 2 bases for V and 8 bases for J; bases not matched to a gene: 15. Germline CDR1 MGHRA, CDR2 YSYEKL.

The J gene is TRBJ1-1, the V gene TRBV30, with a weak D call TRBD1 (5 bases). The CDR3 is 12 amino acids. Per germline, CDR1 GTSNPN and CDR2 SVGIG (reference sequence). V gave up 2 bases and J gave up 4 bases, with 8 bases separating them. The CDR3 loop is CAWSPGGTEAFF. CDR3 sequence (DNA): TGTGCCTGGAGTCCGGGGGGCACTGAAGCTTTCTTT.

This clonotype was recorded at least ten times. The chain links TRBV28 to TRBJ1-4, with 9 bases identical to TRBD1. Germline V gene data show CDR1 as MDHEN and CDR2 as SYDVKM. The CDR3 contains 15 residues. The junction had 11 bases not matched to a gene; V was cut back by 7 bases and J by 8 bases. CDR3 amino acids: CASTRPGQGYEKLFF. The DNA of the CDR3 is TGTGCCAGCACTCGCCCGGGACAGGGTTACGAAAAACTGTTTTTT.

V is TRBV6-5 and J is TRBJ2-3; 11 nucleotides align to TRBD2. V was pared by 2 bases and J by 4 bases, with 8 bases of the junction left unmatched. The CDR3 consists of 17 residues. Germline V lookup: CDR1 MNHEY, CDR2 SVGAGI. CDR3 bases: TGTGCCAGCAGTTACAACTTAGGTAGCGGGGGGGCAGATACGCAGTATTTT. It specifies CASSYNLGSGGADTQYF.

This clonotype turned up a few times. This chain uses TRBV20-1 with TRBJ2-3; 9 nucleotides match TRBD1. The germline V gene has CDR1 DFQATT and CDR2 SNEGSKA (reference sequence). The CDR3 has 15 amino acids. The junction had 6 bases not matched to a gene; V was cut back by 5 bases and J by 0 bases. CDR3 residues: CSAEPGTGSTDTQYF. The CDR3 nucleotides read TGCAGTGCTGAGCCCGGGACAGGGAGCACAGATACGCAGTATTTT.

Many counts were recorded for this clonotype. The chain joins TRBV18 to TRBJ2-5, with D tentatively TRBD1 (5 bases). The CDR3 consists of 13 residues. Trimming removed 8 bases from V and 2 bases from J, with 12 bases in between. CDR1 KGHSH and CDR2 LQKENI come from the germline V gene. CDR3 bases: TGTGCCAGCAAACAACCAGGGCAAGAGACCCAGTACTTC. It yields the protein CASKQPGQETQYF.

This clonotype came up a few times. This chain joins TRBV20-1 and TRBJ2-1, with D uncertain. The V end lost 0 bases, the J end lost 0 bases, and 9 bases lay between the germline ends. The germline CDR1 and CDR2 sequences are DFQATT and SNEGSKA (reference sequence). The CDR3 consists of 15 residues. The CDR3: CSARELEISYNEQFF. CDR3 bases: TGCAGTGCTAGAGAACTGGAAATCTCCTACAATGAGCAGTTCTTC.

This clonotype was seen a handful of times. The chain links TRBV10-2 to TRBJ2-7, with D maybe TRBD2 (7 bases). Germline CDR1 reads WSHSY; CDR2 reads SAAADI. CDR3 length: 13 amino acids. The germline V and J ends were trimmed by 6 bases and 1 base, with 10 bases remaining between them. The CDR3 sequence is CASRGGRSYEQYF. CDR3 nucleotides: TGCGCCAGCAGGGGGGGGCGATCCTACGAGCAGTACTTC.

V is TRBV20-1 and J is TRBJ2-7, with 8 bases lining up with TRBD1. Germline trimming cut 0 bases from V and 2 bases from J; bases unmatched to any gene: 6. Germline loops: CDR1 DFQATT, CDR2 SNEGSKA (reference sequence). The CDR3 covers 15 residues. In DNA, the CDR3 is TGCAGTGCTAGAGATAGGCAGGGGGCACCCTACGAGCAGTACTTC. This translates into CSARDRQGAPYEQYF.

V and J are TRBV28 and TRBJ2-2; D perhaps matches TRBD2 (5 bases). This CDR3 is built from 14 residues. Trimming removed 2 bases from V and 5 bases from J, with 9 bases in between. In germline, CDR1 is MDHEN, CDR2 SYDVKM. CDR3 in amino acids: CASSLRWTTGELFF. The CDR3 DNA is TGTGCCAGCAGTTTACGGTGGACTACCGGGGAGCTGTTTTTT.

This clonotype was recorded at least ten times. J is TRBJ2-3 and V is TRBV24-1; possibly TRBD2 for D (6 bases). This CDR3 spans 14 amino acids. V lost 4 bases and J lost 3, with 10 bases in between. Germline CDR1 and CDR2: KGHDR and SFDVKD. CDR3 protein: CATSDTLATDTQYF. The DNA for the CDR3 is TGTGCCACCAGTGACACACTAGCAACAGATACGCAGTATTTT.

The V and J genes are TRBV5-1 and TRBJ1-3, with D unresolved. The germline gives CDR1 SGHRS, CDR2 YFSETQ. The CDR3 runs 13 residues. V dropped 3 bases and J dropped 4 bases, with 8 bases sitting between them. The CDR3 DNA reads TGCGCCAGCAGCTCGGACGGCGGAAACACCATATATTTT. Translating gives CASSSDGGNTIYF. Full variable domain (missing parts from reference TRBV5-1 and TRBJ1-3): KAGVTQTPRYLIKTRGQQVTLSCSPISGHRSVSWYQQTPGQGLQFLFEYFSETQRNKGNFPGRFSGRQFSNSRSEMNVSTLELGDSALYLCASSSDGGNTIYFGEGSWLTVV.

Here the CDR3 DNA reads TGTGCCAGCAGCCAGGGGGACACAACCACAGATACGCAGTATTTT. Amino acids: CASSQGDTTTDTQYF. The gene calls are TRBV4-2 and TRBJ2-3; tentative D call: TRBD1 (6 bases). The CDR3 contains 15 residues. Between the trimmed V and J ends, which lost 3 bases and 2 bases, there was a span of 12 bases. The V gene's germline CDR1 is LGHNA and CDR2 YNFKEQ.

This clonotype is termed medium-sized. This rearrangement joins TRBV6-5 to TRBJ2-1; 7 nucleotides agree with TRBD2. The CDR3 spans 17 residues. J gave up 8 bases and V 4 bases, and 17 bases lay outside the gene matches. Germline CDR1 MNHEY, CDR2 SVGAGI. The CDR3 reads CASSSLSRGGPRDEQFF. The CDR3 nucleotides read TGTGCCAGCAGTTCCCTCTCCCGGGGAGGGCCCCGAGATGAGCAGTTCTTC.